This T cell receptor beta chain was recorded in a study of identical twins. Many counts were recorded for this clonotype. What it binds is not known. Carrying unique molecular identifiers, the cDNA also gained a universal primer site through template switching. TCRdb re-derived calls from the 5' RACE reads in MiXCR, one entry per CDR3 protein. The data hold 350,000 to 450,000 distinct CDR3 sequences, with approximately 17% observed a single time. Study-wide points: Twins shared out-of-frame alpha sequences with excess low generation probability. Among beta out-of-frame sequences, excess sharing between twins appeared weaker. Insertions ran lower in abundant cord blood beta clonotypes, though not in memory repertoires.

V dropped 4 bases and J dropped 3; count of bases not matched to a gene: 3. Germline-derived CDR1 and CDR2 are KGHDR and SFDVKD. The CDR3 totals 14 residues. The sequence derives from a man in his fifties in good health. This rearrangement joins TRBV24-1 to TRBJ2-5; TRBD1 matches at 8 bases. Material for sequencing was naive T cells sorted from blood. CDR3 protein: CATSDPGQEETQYF. The CDR3 nucleotides are TGTGCCACCAGTGACCCGGGACAGGAAGAGACCCAGTACTTC.